Below are 13 T cell receptor beta chains sequenced from a single sample in a study of cytomegalovirus exposure and HLA in healthy donors. The PCR was carried out with 60 Vbeta primers and 13 Jbeta primers. Method: immunoSEQ multiplex PCR; TCRdb's copy keeps in-frame clones and lacks some. The sample yields 200,000 or so clones, 82% seen once. Sequencing was performed on PBMCs. The receptors here all came from a woman aged 45-59 years in good health and CMV-seropositive.

This clone was seen a handful of times. The J gene is TRBJ2-5, the V gene TRBV2; 8 nucleotides align to TRBD2. Per the germline V gene, CDR1 is SNHLY and CDR2 is FYNNEI. The CDR3 length is 15 residues. J was trimmed by 5 bases and V by 7 bases; bases with no gene match: 12. CDR3 bases: TGTGCCAGCAAAGCCCAGCGGGGGACCTATGAGACCCAGTACTTC. It specifies CASKAQRGTYETQYF.

The rearrangement links TRBV29-1 to TRBJ1-5; D remains unclear. The germline V and J ends were trimmed by 4 bases and 2 bases, with 6 bases remaining between them. The CDR3 sequence is 12 residues long. CDR1 is SQVTM and CDR2 is ANQGSEA in the germline V gene. The CDR3 bases are TGCAGCGTTGTGGAGGGCAATCAGCCCCAGCATTTT. This translates into CSVVEGNQPQHF.

The V gene is TRBV9, the J gene TRBJ2-3; TRBD2 agrees at 9 bases. The CDR3 has 14 amino acids. V dropped 0 bases and J dropped 9; count of bases not matched to a gene: 5. CDR1 SGDLS and CDR2 YYNGEE come from the germline V gene. The CDR3 bases are TGTGCCAGCAGCGTAGGATTAGCGGGAGACACGCAGTATTTT. Translated, it gives CASSVGLAGDTQYF. The entire variable domain, with the rest obtained from reference TRBV9 and TRBJ2-3, is as follows: DSGVTQTPKHLITATGQRVTLRCSPRSGDLSVYWYQQSLDQGLQFLIQYYNGEERAKGNILERFSAQQFPDLHSELNLSSLELGDSALYFCASSVGLAGDTQYFGPGTRLTVL.

As for this clone: Germline and junction disagree at one end, which may indicate a read error. The chain recombines TRBV7-8 with TRBJ2-4; D possibly corresponds to TRBD1 (6 bases). This CDR3 comprises 13 residues. Per germline, CDR1 SGHVS and CDR2 FQNEAQ. In DNA, the CDR3 is TGTGCCAGCAGCTCCGGACAGAAAAACAGTCAGTACTTC. The encoded protein is CASSSGQKNSQYF. Looking up the rest from reference TRBV7-8 and TRBJ2-4 gives the full variable domain: GAGVSQSPRYKVAKRGQDVALRCDPISGHVSLFWYQQALGQGPEFLTYFQNEAQLDKSGLPSDRFFAERPEGSVSTLKIQRTQQEDSAVYLCASSSGQKNSQYFGAGTRLSVL.

The V call is TRBV28, the J call TRBJ2-7; possibly TRBD2 for D (7 bases). V lost 8 bases, J lost 3 bases, and 14 bases lay in between. The CDR3 is 13 amino acids. The germline gives CDR1 MDHEN, CDR2 SYDVKM. Here the CDR3 DNA reads TGTGCCAGCCGGGGGGCTAGCGGCTACGAGCAGTACTTC. Protein: CASRGASGYEQYF. Full variable domain (remainder filled in from reference TRBV28 and TRBJ2-7): DVKVTQSSRYLVKRTGEKVFLECVQDMDHENMFWYRQDPGLGLRLIYFSYDVKMKEKGDIPEGYSVSREKKERFSLILESASTNQTSMYLCASRGASGYEQYFGPGTRLTVT.

This clone was recorded a few times. The chain couples TRBV4-1 to TRBJ2-1; 11 positions match TRBD2. V was pared by 1 base and J by 4 bases, with 3 bases of the junction left unmatched. The CDR3 runs 16 residues. In germline, CDR1 is MGHRA, CDR2 YSYEKL. CDR3 DNA: TGCGCCAGCAGCCAAGGTAGCGGGGGGGCGTACAATGAGCAGTTCTTC. Protein product: CASSQGSGGAYNEQFF.

The chain couples TRBV19 to TRBJ2-3; D perhaps matches TRBD1 (6 bases). CDR3 length: 15 residues. From germline, CDR1 is LNHDA and CDR2 SQIVND (reference sequence). V shed 8 bases and J shed 0 bases, with 15 bases lying between them. The CDR3 region has the DNA TGTGCCAGTGGTCCGGACAGAGCCAGCACAGATACGCAGTATTTT. It translates to CASGPDRASTDTQYF.

The table lists this clone with a count of one. V usage is TRBV4-1 and J usage is TRBJ2-7; the D is unclear. CDR1 and CDR2 (germline): MGHRA, YSYEKL. This CDR3 has 15 amino acids. The V end was cut by 5 bases, the J end by 2 bases, with 16 bases between. The CDR3 coding sequence is TGCGCCAGCAGCGCCCGAATTTCCGGAGCCTACGAGCAGTACTTC. This sequence encodes CASSARISGAYEQYF.

The chain is built from TRBV10-3 and TRBJ2-4; 10 nucleotides line up with TRBD2. Germline assignment: CDR1 ENHRY and CDR2 SYGVKD. The CDR3 is 17 residues long. The ends lost 3 bases at V and 3 bases at J; junction bases unmatched: 8. CDR3 protein: CAISDPSGSYGKNIQYF. The CDR3 DNA is TGTGCCATCAGTGATCCTAGCGGGAGTTATGGCAAAAACATTCAGTACTTC.

The chain joins TRBV19 to TRBJ2-3, with 11 bases aligning to TRBD2. The CDR3 has 15 residues. Germline V gene lookup returns CDR1 LNHDA and CDR2 SQIVND (reference sequence). V dropped 6 bases and J dropped 6; count of bases not matched to a gene: 8. CDR3 amino acids: CASRQTSGTADTQYF. CDR3 bases: TGTGCCAGTAGGCAGACTAGCGGGACCGCGGATACGCAGTATTTT.

The chain links TRBV6-5 to TRBJ2-5; 9 positions agree with TRBD1. The end of the DNA fits TRBJ2-7 better, so the J call may be wrong. The CDR3 totals 13 residues. CDR1 and CDR2 (germline): MNHEY, SVGAGI. CDR3 coding DNA: TGTGCCAGCAGGAAACAGGGGGCGGGCGAGCAGTACTTC. It codes for CASRKQGAGEQYF.

This clone has a handful of counts. The J gene is TRBJ2-5, the V gene TRBV29-1, with 7 bases lining up with TRBD2. The assigned J gene may be wrong: the sequence end matches TRBJ2-7 better. This CDR3 contains 14 residues. CDR1 is SQVTM and CDR2 is ANQGSEA in the germline V gene. The CDR3, as DNA: TGCAGCGTTGAAGACCCCTCACGCGGGGGCGAGCAGTACTTC. Its translation: CSVEDPSRGGEQYF.

For this clone: Other DNA sequences within the sample encode an identical CDR3. The J gene is TRBJ2-7, the V gene TRBV10-3; 10 bases are a match to TRBD1. The J segment lost 12 bases and the V segment lost 4 bases, leaving 6 bases of the junction unmatched. Germline values: CDR1 ENHRY, CDR2 SYGVKD. CDR3 length: 12 amino acids. CDR3 region: CAISGTGGWMYF. The CDR3 DNA is TGTGCCATCAGTGGGACAGGGGGTTGGATGTACTTC.